This TCR beta chain was profiled in a study of human T cells and chemical hapten exposure. Study details: TCR yields differed between samples (mainly from small differences in pooled library volume).

This clonotype has ten or more counts. TCRdb called the RACE reads again in MiXCR, with one record for every CDR3 protein. The sample shows just under 350,000 distinct CDR3 sequences, under 9% of them seen only once. Sample time point: patch test 1, 2 weeks after DPC sensitization. The treatment denotes: therapeutic diphenylcyclopropenone sensitization with weekly scalp DPC. CDR3 length: 18 residues. The germline gives CDR1 MNHNY, CDR2 SVGAGI (reference sequence). V was trimmed by 2 bases and J by 0 bases, leaving 17 bases between them. The chain carries TRBV6-6 and TRBJ1-5, with TRBD1 as a possible D gene (5 bases). This sequence was found in a young woman with alopecia areata. Some clones in this sample may be carry-over from other donors' samples. The sample in question was whole blood, obtained in connection with sensitization to the hapten diphenylcyclopropenone (DPC). The CDR3 DNA reads as TGTGCCAGCAGTTACCGGCAGGGTAAAGGGGATAGCAATCAGCCCCAGCATTTT. Its protein product is CASSYRQGKGDSNQPQHF.